The rows below give T cell receptor beta chains drawn from one sample of a study of blood T cells in healthy people across ages. MiXCR, run by TCRdb on the 5' RACE reads, gives a single entry per CDR3 protein. This sample yields around 1.5 million distinct CDR3 sequences, of which about 40% are seen a single time; approximately 7.9% belongs to the top ten. The sample was blood. The receptor source for this set is a woman between 18 and 29 years old in good health. Each CDR3 is given with its conserved first and last residue. The D gene is left open where the match is weak. Some rows mark clone size as missing; the rest say once, few, many or name a class of expanded clone.

d_call: TRBD2
v_call: TRBV25-1
clone_size: few
j_call: TRBJ2-1
cdr3_aa: CASSSVLAGLGNEQFF
cdr3_nt: TGTGCCAGCAGTTCTGTACTAGCGGGTCTGGGGAATGAGCAGTTCTTC

d_call: -
v_call: TRBV29-1
clone_size: few
j_call: TRBJ2-7
cdr3_aa: CSARTAIYEQYF
cdr3_nt: TGCAGCGCTCGGACAGCGATATACGAGCAGTACTTC

d_call: TRBD1
v_call: TRBV10-3
clone_size: -
j_call: TRBJ1-5
cdr3_aa: CAISEGDRGSRQPQHF
cdr3_nt: TGTGCCATCAGTGAAGGGGACAGGGGGTCCCGTCAGCCCCAGCATTTT

d_call: -
v_call: TRBV28
clone_size: -
j_call: TRBJ2-1
cdr3_aa: CASSSVTGTNEQFF
cdr3_nt: TGTGCCAGCAGTTCGGTGACAGGTACCAATGAGCAGTTCTTC

d_call: -
v_call: TRBV4-1
clone_size: -
j_call: TRBJ1-2
cdr3_aa: CASSQDLRGAVGYGYTF
cdr3_nt: TGCGCCAGCAGCCAAGATCTCCGGGGGGCGGTGGGATATGGCTACACCTTC

d_call: -
v_call: TRBV28
clone_size: few
j_call: TRBJ2-1
cdr3_aa: CASSLGGGGHEQFF
cdr3_nt: TGTGCCAGCAGTTTAGGTGGAGGGGGCCATGAGCAGTTCTTC

d_call: -
v_call: TRBV7-8
clone_size: -
j_call: TRBJ2-5
cdr3_aa: CASSLRPGQNQETQYF
cdr3_nt: TGTGCCAGCAGCTTACGGCCCGGACAGAACCAAGAGACCCAGTACTTC

d_call: -
v_call: TRBV24-1
clone_size: -
j_call: TRBJ2-2
cdr3_aa: CATSLRAGQGTGELFF
cdr3_nt: TGTGCCACCAGTTTGCGAGCGGGCCAGGGAACCGGGGAGCTGTTTTTT

d_call: TRBD1
v_call: TRBV7-3
clone_size: few
j_call: TRBJ2-1
cdr3_aa: CASSLISGQGQNEQFF
cdr3_nt: TGTGCCAGCAGCCTTATTTCGGGACAGGGCCAAAATGAGCAGTTCTTC

d_call: TRBD2
v_call: TRBV5-1
clone_size: few
j_call: TRBJ2-7
cdr3_aa: CASSEAGTSGTRDYEQYF
cdr3_nt: TGCGCCAGCAGCGAAGCCGGGACTAGCGGGACTCGTGACTACGAGCAGTACTTC

d_call: -
v_call: TRBV6-5
clone_size: few
j_call: TRBJ2-7
cdr3_aa: CASGRGTYLSYEQYF
cdr3_nt: TGTGCCAGCGGCCGGGGGACATACCTCTCCTACGAGCAGTACTTC

d_call: -
v_call: TRBV30
clone_size: few
j_call: TRBJ2-6
cdr3_aa: CAWSVDSGANVLTF
cdr3_nt: TGTGCCTGGAGTGTGGACTCTGGGGCCAACGTCCTGACTTTC

d_call: -
v_call: TRBV5-1
clone_size: -
j_call: TRBJ1-1
cdr3_aa: CASSVRPTNTEAFF
cdr3_nt: TGCGCCAGCAGCGTCAGGCCGACCAACACTGAAGCTTTCTTT

d_call: -
v_call: TRBV20-1
clone_size: -
j_call: TRBJ1-2
cdr3_aa: CSATEWGYGYTF
cdr3_nt: TGCAGTGCCACCGAGTGGGGGTATGGCTACACCTTC

d_call: TRBD2
v_call: TRBV3-1
clone_size: -
j_call: TRBJ2-7
cdr3_aa: CASSRTGPAGPYEQYF
cdr3_nt: TGTGCCAGCAGCCGAACGGGCCCAGCGGGACCCTACGAGCAGTACTTC

d_call: -
v_call: TRBV4-1
clone_size: -
j_call: TRBJ2-7
cdr3_aa: CASSQEAATGYNEQYF
cdr3_nt: TGCGCCAGCAGCCAGGAAGCGGCTACGGGCTACAATGAGCAGTACTTC

d_call: -
v_call: TRBV6-5
clone_size: many
j_call: TRBJ2-7
cdr3_aa: CASSGGLEQYF
cdr3_nt: TGTGCCAGCAGTGGAGGGCTCGAGCAGTACTTC

d_call: -
v_call: TRBV12-3/TRBV12-4
clone_size: few
j_call: TRBJ2-3
cdr3_aa: CASSLPSTQRVASTDTQYF
cdr3_nt: TGTGCCAGCAGCTTACCCTCGACTCAAAGGGTGGCTAGCACAGATACGCAGTATTTT

d_call: -
v_call: TRBV5-5
clone_size: -
j_call: TRBJ2-1
cdr3_aa: CASSLVFGAGEQFF
cdr3_nt: TGTGCCAGCAGCTTGGTATTTGGGGCGGGTGAGCAGTTCTTC

d_call: -
v_call: TRBV9
clone_size: -
j_call: TRBJ1-4
cdr3_aa: CASSHGKLFF
cdr3_nt: TGTGCCAGCAGCCACGGAAAACTGTTTTTT

d_call: -
v_call: TRBV10-3
clone_size: -
j_call: TRBJ2-2
cdr3_aa: CAISLGGTGLSTGELFF
cdr3_nt: TGTGCCATCAGTTTAGGGGGAACAGGTTTATCCACCGGGGAGCTGTTTTTT

d_call: -
v_call: TRBV7-2
clone_size: -
j_call: TRBJ1-2
cdr3_aa: CASSSTQGRRTNYGYTF
cdr3_nt: TGTGCCAGCAGCTCTACTCAGGGGCGCCGGACTAACTATGGCTACACCTTC

d_call: -
v_call: TRBV6-1
clone_size: few
j_call: TRBJ2-7
cdr3_aa: CASSDGQTSYEQYF
cdr3_nt: TGTGCCAGCAGTGACGGACAGACTTCCTACGAGCAGTACTTC

d_call: -
v_call: TRBV6-6
clone_size: few
j_call: TRBJ2-1
cdr3_aa: CASSLRVGYNEQFF
cdr3_nt: TGTGCCAGCAGTCTGCGGGTCGGATACAATGAGCAGTTCTTC

d_call: TRBD1
v_call: TRBV6-5
clone_size: -
j_call: TRBJ1-1
cdr3_aa: CASNPGQRNTEAFF
cdr3_nt: TGTGCCAGCAACCCGGGACAGCGTAACACTGAAGCTTTCTTT

d_call: TRBD2
v_call: TRBV27
clone_size: few
j_call: TRBJ2-1
cdr3_aa: CASSSGTNPTGEQFF
cdr3_nt: TGTGCCAGCAGTTCAGGGACTAACCCGACGGGTGAGCAGTTCTTC

d_call: -
v_call: TRBV9
clone_size: few
j_call: TRBJ2-3
cdr3_aa: CASSVEPPDTQYF
cdr3_nt: TGTGCCAGCAGCGTAGAACCCCCGGATACGCAGTATTTT

d_call: -
v_call: TRBV20-1
clone_size: few
j_call: TRBJ2-1
cdr3_aa: CSAVPDSNEQFF
cdr3_nt: TGCAGTGCCGTACCCGACTCCAATGAGCAGTTCTTC

d_call: TRBD1
v_call: TRBV25-1
clone_size: once
j_call: TRBJ1-1
cdr3_aa: CASRYRGQTEAFF
cdr3_nt: TGTGCCAGCAGATACAGGGGACAAACTGAAGCTTTCTTT

d_call: TRBD2
v_call: TRBV20-1
clone_size: few
j_call: TRBJ2-2
cdr3_aa: CSASGLAGNGELFF
cdr3_nt: TGCAGTGCTAGCGGACTAGCGGGAAACGGGGAGCTGTTTTTT

d_call: -
v_call: TRBV15
clone_size: few
j_call: TRBJ2-1
cdr3_aa: CATSRDQGVYPSYNEQFF
cdr3_nt: TGTGCCACCAGCAGAGACCAAGGCGTATACCCCTCCTACAATGAGCAGTTCTTC

d_call: TRBD2
v_call: TRBV6-1
clone_size: -
j_call: TRBJ2-1
cdr3_aa: CASVRRERNEQFF
cdr3_nt: TGTGCCAGCGTTAGGCGGGAGCGCAATGAGCAGTTCTTC

d_call: TRBD1
v_call: TRBV19
clone_size: -
j_call: TRBJ1-6
cdr3_aa: CASSTRTGQNSPLHF
cdr3_nt: TGTGCCAGTAGTACCCGGACAGGACAAAATTCACCCCTCCACTTT

d_call: -
v_call: TRBV3-1
clone_size: -
j_call: TRBJ2-7
cdr3_aa: CASSPDGLEQYF
cdr3_nt: TGTGCCAGCAGCCCAGACGGCTTGGAGCAGTACTTC

d_call: TRBD2
v_call: TRBV2
clone_size: few
j_call: TRBJ2-5
cdr3_aa: CAGGEEETQYF
cdr3_nt: TGTGCCGGGGGGGAAGAAGAGACCCAGTACTTC

d_call: -
v_call: TRBV11-2
clone_size: few
j_call: TRBJ2-4
cdr3_aa: CASSAGWIGQNIQYF
cdr3_nt: TGTGCCAGCAGCGCCGGGTGGATCGGGCAAAACATTCAGTACTTC

d_call: TRBD2
v_call: TRBV20-1
clone_size: -
j_call: TRBJ2-3
cdr3_aa: CSAQESRLAADTQYF
cdr3_nt: TGCAGTGCACAAGAGTCCCGACTAGCTGCAGATACGCAGTATTTT

d_call: -
v_call: TRBV3-1
clone_size: few
j_call: TRBJ2-7
cdr3_aa: CASSQAGGPFYEQYF
cdr3_nt: TGTGCCAGCAGCCAAGCTGGCGGGCCCTTCTACGAGCAGTACTTC

d_call: -
v_call: TRBV3-1
clone_size: few
j_call: TRBJ2-7
cdr3_aa: CASSQALTSYEQYF
cdr3_nt: TGTGCCAGCAGCCAAGCACTTACAAGCTACGAGCAGTACTTC

d_call: TRBD1
v_call: TRBV25-1
clone_size: -
j_call: TRBJ1-2
cdr3_aa: CASSEGWTGTNYGYTF
cdr3_nt: TGTGCCAGCAGTGAAGGATGGACAGGGACTAACTATGGCTACACCTTC

d_call: -
v_call: TRBV10-3
clone_size: -
j_call: TRBJ2-1
cdr3_aa: CAVNTGTPSYNEQFF
cdr3_nt: TGTGCCGTCAACACCGGGACACCATCCTACAATGAGCAGTTCTTC

d_call: -
v_call: TRBV7-9
clone_size: many
j_call: TRBJ2-3
cdr3_aa: CAGFRGGADTQYF
cdr3_nt: TGTGCCGGGTTTCGTGGGGGAGCAGATACGCAGTATTTT

d_call: -
v_call: TRBV2
clone_size: few
j_call: TRBJ2-1
cdr3_aa: CASRGQSSYNEQFF
cdr3_nt: TGTGCCAGCAGGGGGCAGAGCTCCTACAATGAGCAGTTCTTC

d_call: -
v_call: TRBV6-5
clone_size: -
j_call: TRBJ1-6
cdr3_aa: CASIGSYNSPLHF
cdr3_nt: TGTGCCAGCATCGGCTCCTATAATTCACCCCTCCACTTT

d_call: -
v_call: TRBV5-1
clone_size: -
j_call: TRBJ1-1
cdr3_aa: CASSLGFGVTEAFF
cdr3_nt: TGCGCCAGCAGCTTGGGTTTCGGGGTAACTGAAGCTTTCTTT

d_call: TRBD1
v_call: TRBV9
clone_size: -
j_call: TRBJ1-5
cdr3_aa: CASSAGQNNQPQHF
cdr3_nt: TGTGCCAGCAGCGCGGGACAGAATAATCAGCCCCAGCATTTT

d_call: -
v_call: TRBV2
clone_size: few
j_call: TRBJ2-5
cdr3_aa: CASSETVGTQYF
cdr3_nt: TGTGCCAGCAGTGAGACAGTGGGGACCCAGTACTTC

d_call: -
v_call: TRBV20-1
clone_size: -
j_call: TRBJ1-5
cdr3_aa: CSALEGDSNQPQHF
cdr3_nt: TGCAGTGCCCTCGAGGGAGATAGCAATCAGCCCCAGCATTTT